Listed below are T cell receptor beta chains from one sample, sequenced in a study of T cells in Graves' hyperthyroidism and ophthalmopathy. TCRdb independently ran MiXCR on the multiplex PCR reads; one entry per CDR3 protein. The sample lists 300,000 to 450,000 distinct CDR3 sequences; around 15% were seen once. The sample comprised blood. Receptors originate from a woman in her 30s with Graves' ophthalmopathy. The conserved cysteine and the conserved F or W are not part of the CDR3 here. Size is stated for part of the rows, as once, few or many counts, or as a class when the clone is expanded.

j_call,clone_size,v_call,cdr3_aa
TRBJ1-1,many,TRBV20-1,SASGTLNTEAF
TRBJ2-4,few,TRBV4-1,ASSPSGTPRAKNIQY
TRBJ2-3,many,TRBV6-1,ASSPSTSGTDTQY
TRBJ2-1,many,TRBV12-5,ASAKDTSYNEQF
TRBJ2-5,.,TRBV28,ASKGPRGVETQY
TRBJ1-2,many,TRBV3-1,ASSLLRDRDSYGYT
TRBJ2-7,many,TRBV28,ASSSTGNNREQY
TRBJ2-7,.,TRBV5-1,ASSLGGLRNEQY
TRBJ1-2,many,TRBV20-1,SARPPDGYT
TRBJ2-2,.,TRBV9,ASSVEVGGENTGELF
TRBJ2-2,many,TRBV5-4,ASSHFSGTNTGELF
TRBJ1-1,many,TRBV2,ASSQLDTEAF
TRBJ1-4,few,TRBV7-2,ASSLVTSPNEKLF
TRBJ2-1,many,TRBV6-2/TRBV6-3,ASSYRSTKAEQF
TRBJ1-2,many,TRBV27,ASSLRQGVYYGYT
TRBJ2-3,many,TRBV7-8,ASSLAGGLDTQY
TRBJ2-7,.,TRBV7-8,ASGALTGFVNEQY
TRBJ2-3,many,TRBV9,ASSVPTHSGGTDTQY
TRBJ1-5,few,TRBV2,ASSPGAGSWGNQPQH
TRBJ2-1,many,TRBV7-9,ASSLAIPPNEQF
TRBJ2-7,many,TRBV7-7,ASSPTPTGNEQY
TRBJ1-5,many,TRBV15,ATSRDRSHGSNQPQH
TRBJ2-2,many,TRBV7-8,ASSLRTGANTGELF
TRBJ2-5,many,TRBV11-1,ANSTWRQGGETQY
TRBJ2-2,many,TRBV5-4,ASSPRQNTGELF
TRBJ2-7,many,TRBV11-2,ASSRDSNYEQY
TRBJ1-5,many,TRBV5-6,ASSLYGYSNQPQH
TRBJ1-5,many,TRBV5-1,ASSAEGTPNQPQH
TRBJ2-1,many,TRBV5-5,ASSKGTSATYNEQF
TRBJ2-3,many,TRBV30,AWSDGGGASDTQY
TRBJ1-1,many,TRBV3-1,ASRTPGGNTEAF
TRBJ1-1,many,TRBV12-3/TRBV12-4,ASSLWVNTEAF
TRBJ2-2,.,TRBV5-4,ASRQGLRAGTGELF
TRBJ2-3,many,TRBV7-9,ASSSQDADTQY
TRBJ2-1,.,TRBV20-1,SARNAGGGGYNERF
TRBJ2-7,few,TRBV9,ASSPSPKGWSSYEQY
TRBJ1-2,many,TRBV5-1,ASSLPGQGSSGYT
TRBJ2-7,.,TRBV20-1,SADSVGEQY
TRBJ1-5,many,TRBV6-5,ASSYPQAGGDSNQPQH
TRBJ2-2,many,TRBV10-2,ASGRDRESGELF
TRBJ1-2,many,TRBV28,ASRNGGVNDGYT
TRBJ1-2,.,TRBV10-2,ASSDSVGLGGYGYT
TRBJ2-1,many,TRBV11-2,ASSLELGGSYNEQF
TRBJ2-1,many,TRBV20-1,SARPLARSSYNEQF
TRBJ2-7,many,TRBV4-2,ASSQDSDIYEQY
TRBJ2-7,many,TRBV12-3/TRBV12-4,ASGSGGASEQY
TRBJ1-3,.,TRBV3-1,ASSQKPLGVSSGNTIY
TRBJ2-7,many,TRBV7-2,ASSNYRDSEQY
TRBJ2-1,.,TRBV11-2,ASSLQGATYNEQF
TRBJ2-3,many,TRBV12-3/TRBV12-4,ASSFTWGLSTDTQY
TRBJ1-6,.,TRBV4-1,AGGTGTAPLH
TRBJ2-1,many,TRBV12-3/TRBV12-4,ASSWGLAGGYNEQF
TRBJ2-2,many,TRBV30,AWSEGSGELF